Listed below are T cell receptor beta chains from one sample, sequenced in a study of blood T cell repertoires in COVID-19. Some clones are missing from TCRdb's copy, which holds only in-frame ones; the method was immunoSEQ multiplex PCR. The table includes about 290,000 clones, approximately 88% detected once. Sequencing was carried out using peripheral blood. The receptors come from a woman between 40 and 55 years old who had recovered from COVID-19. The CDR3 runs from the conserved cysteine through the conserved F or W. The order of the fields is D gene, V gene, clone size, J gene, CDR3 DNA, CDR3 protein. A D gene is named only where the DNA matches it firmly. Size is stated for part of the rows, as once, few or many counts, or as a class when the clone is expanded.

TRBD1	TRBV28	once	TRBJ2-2	TGTGCCAGCACGCCGCCAAACGGACAGGGGGCCAGGGAGCTGTTTTTT	CASTPPNGQGARELFF
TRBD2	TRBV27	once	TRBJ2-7	TGTGCCAGCGGACTAGCCTACGAGCAGTACTTC	CASGLAYEQYF
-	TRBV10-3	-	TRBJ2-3	TGTGCCATCAGTCGGAGGGATACTGGGGATACGCAGTATTTT	CAISRRDTGDTQYF
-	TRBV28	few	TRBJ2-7	TGTGCCAGCAGTGCCGGGACAACCTACGAGCAGTACTTC	CASSAGTTYEQYF
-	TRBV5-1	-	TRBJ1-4	TGCGCCAGCAGGAATCCTGCGGGGGGAGGCGATGAAAAACTGTTTTTT	CASRNPAGGGDEKLFF
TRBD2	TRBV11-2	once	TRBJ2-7	TGTGCCAGCAGCCGACTAGCGGGAGGCAAGAGGGAGCAGTACTTC	CASSRLAGGKREQYF
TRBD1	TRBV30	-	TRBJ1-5	TGTGCCTGGAGCGTACAGACAGGGCCGGATCAGCCCCAGCATTTT	CAWSVQTGPDQPQHF
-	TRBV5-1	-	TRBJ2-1	TGCGCCAGCAGCATCTTCAGGGGAGGGGTCTACAATGAGCAGTTCTTC	CASSIFRGGVYNEQFF
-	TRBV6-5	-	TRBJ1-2	TGTGCCAGCAGATTACGTGGGGGGTTCTATGGCTACACCTTC	CASRLRGGFYGYTF
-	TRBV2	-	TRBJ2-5	TGTGCCAGCAGTGGCGGTGCCTTAACACAAGAGACCCAGTACTTC	CASSGGALTQETQYF
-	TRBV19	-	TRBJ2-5	TGTGCCAGTAGCTCCCTATCAGGGGTAAGGGAGACCCAGTACTTC	CASSSLSGVRETQYF
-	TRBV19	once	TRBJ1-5	TGTGCCAGTAGTATCCCCCCATCCCCGGTGAATAGCAATCAGCCCCAGCATTTT	CASSIPPSPVNSNQPQHF
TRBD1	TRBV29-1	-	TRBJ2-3	TGCAGCGTTCGGACAGGGAACACAGATACGCAGTATTTT	CSVRTGNTDTQYF
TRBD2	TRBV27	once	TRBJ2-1	TGTGCCAGCAGTTGGGGCGGGAGGTCCCCAACTCCGTTCTTC	CASSWGGRSPTPFF
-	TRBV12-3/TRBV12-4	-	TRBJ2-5	TGTGCCAGCAGTCGGGGGCAAGAGACCCAGTACTTC	CASSRGQETQYF
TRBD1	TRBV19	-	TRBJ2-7	TGTGCCAGTAGTATAGGGCAGGGGGCGTCTGGCGAGCAGTACTTC	CASSIGQGASGEQYF
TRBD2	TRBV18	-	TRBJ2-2	TGTGCCAGCTCACTCGGTCTAGCGGGAGTGTCCACCGGGGAGCTGTTTTTT	CASSLGLAGVSTGELFF
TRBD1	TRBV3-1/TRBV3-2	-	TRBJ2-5	TGTGCCAGCAGCCGGACAGGGAGGGAGACCCAGTACTTC	CASSRTGRETQYF
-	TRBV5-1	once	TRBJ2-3	TGCGCCAGCAGCTTGGGTGGGCACCGCACAGATACGCAGTATTTT	CASSLGGHRTDTQYF
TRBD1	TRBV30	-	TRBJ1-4	TGTGCCTGGACGGGACAGGCTAATGAAAAACTGTTTTTT	CAWTGQANEKLFF
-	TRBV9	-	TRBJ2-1	TGTGCCAGCAGCGTAGATCAGAACAGCTACAATGAGCAGTTCTTC	CASSVDQNSYNEQFF
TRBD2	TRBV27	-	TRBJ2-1	TGTGCCAGCAGTTTAGGGAGGGCCCCCAGCTACAATGAGCAGTTCTTC	CASSLGRAPSYNEQFF
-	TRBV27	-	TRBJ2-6	TGTGCCAGCGGTAGACCGGCCTTAACTACTGGGGCCAACGTCCTGACTTTC	CASGRPALTTGANVLTF
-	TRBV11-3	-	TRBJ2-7	TGTGCCAGCAGCTTAGATCTTCAGGGAAGGAGGCAGTACTTC	CASSLDLQGRRQYF
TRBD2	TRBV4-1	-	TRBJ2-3	TGCGCCAGCAGCCAAGCGGGACTAGCGGTCACAGATACGCAGTATTTT	CASSQAGLAVTDTQYF
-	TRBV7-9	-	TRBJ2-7	TGTGCCAGCAGCCCTGGGGAGAAGGACTACGAGCAGTACTTC	CASSPGEKDYEQYF
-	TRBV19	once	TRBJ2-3	TGTGCCAGTAGTACCCGACAGGACTTCACAGATACGCAGTATTTT	CASSTRQDFTDTQYF
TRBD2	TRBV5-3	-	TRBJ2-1	TGTGCCAGAAGCTTGGGACTAGCAGCCAATGAGCAGTTCTTC	CARSLGLAANEQFF
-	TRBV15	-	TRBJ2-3	TGTGCCACCAGCAGAGTGGGGGCCGGCGCAGATACGCAGTATTTT	CATSRVGAGADTQYF
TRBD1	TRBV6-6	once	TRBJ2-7	TGTGCCAGCAAACCACAGGGGGCGCCGTACGAGCAGTACTTC	CASKPQGAPYEQYF
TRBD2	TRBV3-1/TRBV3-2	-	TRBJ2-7	TGTGCCAGCAGCCAAGGTGCGGGAGTGCTGTGGGAGCAGTACTTC	CASSQGAGVLWEQYF
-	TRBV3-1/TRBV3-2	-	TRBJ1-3	TGTGCCAGCAGCCAAGATCGTCGACAGGACTCTGGAAACACCATATATTTT	CASSQDRRQDSGNTIYF
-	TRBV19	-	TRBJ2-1	TGTGCCAGTAGTCCTGGGCTCGAGCAGTTCTTC	CASSPGLEQFF
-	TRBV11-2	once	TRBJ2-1	TGTGCCAGCAGCGCGACTAGTTACAATGAGCAGTTCTTC	CASSATSYNEQFF
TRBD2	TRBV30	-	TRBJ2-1	TGTGCCTGGAGCGAGGGACTAGCGCACAATGAGCAGTTCTTC	CAWSEGLAHNEQFF
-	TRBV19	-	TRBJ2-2	TGTGCCAGTAGAGGCGGGGGCATGTGGACCGGGGAGCTGTTTTTT	CASRGGGMWTGELFF
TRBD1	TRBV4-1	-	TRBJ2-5	TGCGCCAGCAGCCGGCCCGACAGGGACCAAGAGACCCAGTACTTC	CASSRPDRDQETQYF
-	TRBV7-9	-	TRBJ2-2	TGTGCCAGCAGCTTAGAGAGGGCGGCTCCGGGCACCGGGGAGCTGTTTTTT	CASSLERAAPGTGELFF
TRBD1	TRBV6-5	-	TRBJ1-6	TGTGCCAGCAGGGGACAGGGAGGTAATTCACCCCTCCACTTT	CASRGQGGNSPLHF
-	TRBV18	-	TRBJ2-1	TGTGCCAGCTCACCAATCCAGGCCGGCGTGGATGAGCAGTTCTTC	CASSPIQAGVDEQFF
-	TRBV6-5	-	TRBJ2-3	TGTGCCAGCATCCCTCGACGGGACACAGATACGCAGTATTTT	CASIPRRDTDTQYF
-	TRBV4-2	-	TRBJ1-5	TGTGCCAGCAGCCAAGAGATCTCGACAGACAGCTATAGCAATCAGCCCCAGCATTTT	CASSQEISTDSYSNQPQHF
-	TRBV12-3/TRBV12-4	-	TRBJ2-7	TGTGCCAGCAGTTCAGGGGTTTACGAGCAGTACTTC	CASSSGVYEQYF
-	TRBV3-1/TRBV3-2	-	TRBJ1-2	TGTGCCAGCAGCCAAGGAGTCGTCGCCTATGGCTACACCTTC	CASSQGVVAYGYTF
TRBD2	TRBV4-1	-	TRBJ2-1	TGCGCCAGCAGCCAACAACCGAGTAGCGGGAGTTTTTCCTACAATGAGCAGTTCTTC	CASSQQPSSGSFSYNEQFF
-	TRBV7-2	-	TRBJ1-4	TGTGCCAGCAGCTTACGAGGGGACCTCGGGGGGCAGCTGTTTTTT	CASSLRGDLGGQLFF
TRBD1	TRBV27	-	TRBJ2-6	TGTGCCAGCAGTTCGCTGGACAGGGGGCTTGGGGCCAACGTCCTGACTTTC	CASSSLDRGLGANVLTF
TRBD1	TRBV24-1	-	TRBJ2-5	TGTGCCACCAGTGACCTGACAGGGGGCCGGGAGACCCAGTACTTC	CATSDLTGGRETQYF
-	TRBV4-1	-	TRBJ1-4	TGCGCCAGCAGCCAAGATCCGTTGACGGGGGGGCTTGCAACTAATGAAAAACTGTTTTTT	CASSQDPLTGGLATNEKLFF
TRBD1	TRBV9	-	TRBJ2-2	TGTGCCAGCAGAGCGACAGGGGGCGACACCGGGGAGCTGTTTTTT	CASRATGGDTGELFF
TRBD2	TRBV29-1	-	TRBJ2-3	TGCAGCGTTGGGGCGTCTAGCGGGGCCACAGATACGCAGTATTTT	CSVGASSGATDTQYF
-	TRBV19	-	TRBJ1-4	TGTGCCAGTAGTATGCTGGGCATTAATGAAAAACTGTTTTTT	CASSMLGINEKLFF
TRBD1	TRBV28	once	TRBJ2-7	TGTGCCACAACTACAGGGGGCAGTGGCTACGAGCAGTACTTC	CATTTGGSGYEQYF
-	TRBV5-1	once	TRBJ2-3	TGCGCCAGCAGCTTGGGTCCTAGCGACACAGATACGCAGTATTTT	CASSLGPSDTDTQYF
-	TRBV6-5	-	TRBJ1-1	TGTGCCAGCAGTTACTCGCATGGGGCAGGGAACACTGAAGCTTTCTTT	CASSYSHGAGNTEAFF
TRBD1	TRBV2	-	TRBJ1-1	TGTGCCAGCAACCCTCGACAGGGAGGGAACACTGAAGCTTTCTTT	CASNPRQGGNTEAFF
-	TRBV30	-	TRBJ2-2	TGTGCCTGGCTATTTGGTACAGGGATAACCGGGGAGCTGTTTTTT	CAWLFGTGITGELFF
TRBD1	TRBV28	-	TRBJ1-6	TGTGCCAGCAGTTTATTCGCAGCGGGACAGGCCAATTCACCCCTCCACTTT	CASSLFAAGQANSPLHF
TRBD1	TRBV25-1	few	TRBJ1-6	TGTGCCAGCAGTGAGGGACAGGCTGACAATTCACCCCTCCACTTT	CASSEGQADNSPLHF